What follows is one TCR beta chain and its context. The antigen is not known. Libraries were prepared by immunoSEQ multiplex PCR; TCRdb keeps only in-frame clonotypes and omits some of them. The sample shows around 500,000 clones, about nine tenths of them seen only once. The sample is drawn from a study of Ad26.COV2.S vaccination and SARS-CoV-2 variants. Study-level points and caveats: It was found that vaccine and placebo recipients had similar non-spike TCR breadth. Spike-specific TCR breadth ran higher among vaccine recipients than placebo recipients.

As to treatment: roughly 18 received Ad26.COV2.S at low or high dose, single or two shots; about five received placebo; per-sample allocation not given. On day 63 after the first injection, vaccine and placebo recipients gave samples. Participants' vaccine, an Ad26 vector, delivered Wuhan-strain SARS-CoV-2 spike. Looked up from germline, CDR1 is SGHRS and CDR2 is YFSETQ. The CDR3 runs 13 residues. V was pared by 0 bases and J by 6 bases, with 7 bases between. This sequence was found in a person between 18 and 65 years old who received the Ad26.COV2.S COVID-19 vaccine or a placebo. Material: peripheral blood, obtained in a trial of Ad26.COV2.S vaccine versus placebo. The chain recombines TRBV5-1 with TRBJ2-1, with D possibly TRBD2 on 5 matching bases. The chain's CDR3 is CASSLAGINEQFF. CDR3 sequence (DNA): TGCGCCAGCAGCTTGGCGGGGATCAATGAGCAGTTCTTC. The full variable domain, its missing parts supplied by reference TRBV5-1 and TRBJ2-1, is KAGVTQTPRYLIKTRGQQVTLSCSPISGHRSVSWYQQTPGQGLQFLFEYFSETQRNKGNFPGRFSGRQFSNSRSEMNVSTLELGDSALYLCASSLAGINEQFFGPGTRLTVL.